Below, 10 T cell receptor beta chains from the same sample are listed, as sequenced in a study of blood T cell repertoires in COVID-19. TCRdb's table, derived via immunoSEQ multiplex PCR, lists solely in-frame clones and lacks some. The sample lists 280,000 or so clones; about 80% were seen once. The sample was peripheral blood. Every receptor here comes from a woman aged 45 to 65 who had recovered from COVID-19.

V is TRBV12-3 or TRBV12-4 and J is TRBJ1-1; D may be TRBD1 (6 bases). The CDR3 has 12 amino acids. The V end lost 3 bases, the J end lost 8 bases, and 10 bases lay between the germline ends. CDR3 sequence: CASSFGTGEAFF. The CDR3 region has the DNA TGTGCCAGCAGTTTCGGTACAGGGGAAGCTTTCTTT.

The genes are TRBV11-1 and TRBJ1-1; no clear D. Germline-derived CDR1 and CDR2 are SGHAT and FQDESV (reference sequence). The CDR3 is 13 amino acids. Trimming took off 3 bases at V and 1 base at J, with 6 bases between the two ends. CDR3 residues: CASSFPGNTEAFF. The CDR3 coding sequence is TGTGCCAGCAGCTTCCCGGGGAACACTGAAGCTTTCTTT.

CDR3 residues: CASSLGAGDVRQPQHF. Written as DNA, the CDR3 is TGTGCCAGCAGTTTAGGGGCAGGGGACGTTCGGCAGCCCCAGCATTTT. V and J are TRBV27 and TRBJ1-5, with a possible D match to TRBD1 (6 bases). V was trimmed by 2 bases and J by 7 bases, leaving 18 bases between them. CDR1 is MNHEY, CDR2 SMNVEV, per germline (reference sequence). The CDR3 has 16 amino acids.

V usage is TRBV9 and J usage is TRBJ2-2; the match to TRBD1 covers 9 bases. V was pared by 6 bases and J by 7 bases, with 19 bases of the junction left unmatched. This CDR3 spans 18 amino acids. The germline V gene encodes CDR1 SGDLS and CDR2 YYNGEE. CDR3 residues: CASTPTSRQGGSGGELFF. In nucleotides, the CDR3 is TGTGCCAGCACCCCCACCTCCAGACAGGGGGGGTCTGGCGGGGAGCTGTTTTTT.

The chain employs TRBV7-2 and TRBJ2-7; D not certain. CDR1 is SGHTA, CDR2 FQGNSA, per germline. CDR3 length: 13 residues. V shed 3 bases and J shed 5 bases, with 11 bases lying between them. The CDR3 region is CASSFTRGDEQYF. CDR3 sequence (DNA): TGTGCCAGCAGCTTTACCCGAGGTGACGAGCAGTACTTC. The full variable domain, its missing parts supplied by reference TRBV7-2 and TRBJ2-7, is GAGVSQSPSNKVTEKGKDVELRCDPISGHTALYWYRQSLGQGLEFLIYFQGNSAPDKSGLPSDRFSAERTGGSVSTLTIQRTQQEDSAVYLCASSFTRGDEQYFGPGTRLTVT.

The chain combines TRBV6-5 with TRBJ2-4; D not resolved. Germline loops: CDR1 MNHEY, CDR2 SVGAGI. V lost 0 bases and J 2 bases, leaving 11 bases between the germline ends. CDR3 length equals 16 residues. The CDR3: CASSYSHFTTKNIQYF. The CDR3 coding sequence is TGTGCCAGCAGTTACTCGCACTTTACGACCAAAAACATTCAGTACTTC.

This sequence joins TRBV7-2 and TRBJ2-4, with D maybe TRBD2 (5 bases). Germline-derived CDR1 and CDR2 are SGHTA and FQGNSA. V lost 5 bases and J 7 bases, leaving 15 bases between the germline ends. The CDR3 has 14 amino acids. The CDR3: CASSPRGVANIQYF. The CDR3 DNA sequence: TGTGCCAGCAGCCCTCGAGGAGTAGCGAACATTCAGTACTTC.

V and J are TRBV27 and TRBJ2-3, with TRBD2 matching over 7 bases. Germline CDR1 is MNHEY and CDR2 is SMNVEV (reference sequence). J was trimmed by 8 bases and V by 3 bases; bases with no gene match: 5. The CDR3 extends over 13 amino acids. The CDR3 nucleotides read TGTGCCAGCAGTTTTGCTGGGGGGGGTACGCAGTATTTT. It is translated as CASSFAGGGTQYF.

The chain carries TRBV28 and TRBJ2-3; the D gene is possibly TRBD2 (6 bases). Germline CDR1 and CDR2: MDHEN and SYDVKM. Trimming pared 5 bases from V and 2 bases from J, leaving 14 bases between. There are 15 residues in the CDR3. The CDR3 spells CASSGELAATDTQYF. The DNA for the CDR3 is TGTGCCAGCAGTGGAGAACTAGCAGCCACAGATACGCAGTATTTT.

This clone was counted only a few times. The gene calls are TRBV11-2 and TRBJ2-5, with 7 positions matching TRBD1. Germline values: CDR1 SGHAT, CDR2 FQNNGV. Trimming cost V 3 bases and J 5 bases; bases outside gene matches: 9. This CDR3 has 15 amino acids. This CDR3 is CASSLVGQGVETQYF. CDR3 in DNA: TGTGCCAGCAGCTTGGTTGGGCAGGGGGTTGAGACCCAGTACTTC. Full variable domain (remainder filled in from reference TRBV11-2 and TRBJ2-5): EAGVAQSPRYKIIEKRQSVAFWCNPISGHATLYWYQQILGQGPKLLIQFQNNGVVDDSQLPKDRFSAERLKGVDSTLKIQPAKLEDSAVYLCASSLVGQGVETQYFGPGTRLLVL.